Listed below are T cell receptor beta chains from one sample, sequenced in a study of T cell responses to AZD1222 COVID-19 vaccine. Assay: immunoSEQ multiplex PCR; the TCRdb copy retains only in-frame clones and omits some. The repertoire has tens of thousands of clones, 65% to 85% of them found once; the top ten carry 25% to 30%. The material was peripheral blood, obtained on day 0 of AZD1222 vaccination. The source is an adult in good health. Both conserved end residues are part of each CDR3. Each record gives: D gene, clone size, V gene, J gene, CDR3 protein, CDR3 DNA. D genes are given only for firm matches. A row's size may be missing; if present it is once, few, many or a size class.

>.|.|TRBV30|TRBJ2-2
CAWARLANTGELFF
TGTGCCTGGGCACGGCTGGCGAACACCGGGGAGCTGTTTTTT
>.|few|TRBV4-1|TRBJ1-5
CASSQENSNQPQHF
TGCGCCAGCAGCCAAGAAAATAGCAATCAGCCCCAGCATTTT
>TRBD1|.|TRBV19|TRBJ1-2
CASSIDRGTGYGYTF
TGTGCCAGTAGTATAGATCGGGGGACAGGGTATGGCTACACCTTC
>.|.|TRBV5-1|TRBJ2-2
CASSLEGELFF
TGCGCCAGCAGCTTGGAAGGGGAGCTGTTTTTT
>.|.|TRBV3-1/TRBV3-2|TRBJ1-2
CASSQDHNRAYGYTF
TGTGCCAGCAGCCAGGATCATAACAGAGCCTATGGCTACACCTTC
>TRBD1|.|TRBV19|TRBJ2-2
CASSMRDRLTGELFF
TGTGCCAGTAGTATGAGGGACAGACTCACCGGGGAGCTGTTTTTT
>TRBD1|few|TRBV5-1|TRBJ1-1
CASSLEDRVLGAEAFF
TGCGCCAGCAGCTTGGAGGACAGGGTATTGGGGGCTGAAGCTTTCTTT
>.|.|TRBV20-1|TRBJ1-2
CSAQRDGYTF
TGCAGTGCACAGAGGGATGGCTACACCTTC
>.|.|TRBV4-2|TRBJ1-5
CASSQGTDRGNQPQHF
TGTGCCAGCAGCCAAGGCACGGACCGGGGCAATCAGCCCCAGCATTTT
>.|.|TRBV30|TRBJ1-2
CAWSVRESFGYTF
TGTGCCTGGAGTGTTAGGGAAAGCTTTGGCTACACCTTC
>.|.|TRBV7-2|TRBJ1-5
CASSSRSNQPQHF
TGTGCCAGCAGCTCTAGGAGCAATCAGCCCCAGCATTTT
>.|few|TRBV11-2|TRBJ1-3
CASSFGRPNTIYF
TGTGCCAGCAGCTTCGGACGACCAAACACCATATATTTT
>TRBD2|.|TRBV25-1|TRBJ2-1
CASSPLAGGAGNEQFF
TGTGCCAGCAGTCCCTTAGCGGGAGGAGCGGGCAATGAGCAGTTCTTC
>TRBD1|.|TRBV7-9|TRBJ1-2
CASTKRGQGDGNYGYTF
TGTGCCAGCACCAAGAGGGGACAGGGCGATGGGAACTATGGCTACACCTTC
>.|once|TRBV3-1/TRBV3-2|TRBJ1-1
CASSRRADTEAFF
TGTGCCAGCAGCCGGCGGGCTGACACTGAAGCTTTCTTT
>.|.|TRBV6-2/TRBV6-3|TRBJ1-2
CASSYSWQDGYTF
TGTGCCAGCAGTTACTCGTGGCAGGATGGCTACACCTTC
>.|.|TRBV9|TRBJ2-5
CASSVGIQETQYF
TGTGCCAGCAGCGTAGGGATACAAGAGACCCAGTACTTC
>TRBD1|.|TRBV28|TRBJ1-2
CASGQGIYGYTF
TGTGCCAGCGGACAGGGGATATATGGCTACACCTTC
>.|.|TRBV4-1|TRBJ1-1
CASSQDKAWGTEAFF
TGCGCCAGCAGCCAAGATAAAGCTTGGGGCACTGAAGCTTTCTTT
>.|.|TRBV14|TRBJ2-5
CASSQRGATGWAQYF
TGTGCCAGCAGCCAAAGAGGGGCGACAGGTTGGGCCCAGTACTTC
>.|.|TRBV3-1/TRBV3-2|TRBJ1-6
CASSQGTGLGDSPLHF
TGTGCCAGCAGCCAAGGAACTGGGCTGGGCGATTCACCCCTCCACTTT
>.|.|TRBV28|TRBJ2-7
CASRAAGNSRYEQYF
TGTGCCAGCAGGGCGGCCGGCAACAGCCGCTACGAGCAGTACTTC
>.|once|TRBV6-2/TRBV6-3|TRBJ2-7
CASSYVGREQYF
TGTGCCAGCAGTTACGTGGGAAGAGAGCAGTACTTC
>.|.|TRBV28|TRBJ2-7
CASSGQLYEQYF
TGTGCCAGCAGTGGACAGTTATACGAGCAGTACTTC